What follows describes a single T cell receptor beta chain. This clone showed up just a few times. Its specific antigen is unknown. No quality values exist for individual bases; no much larger clone is one base distant. V loses 0 bases at its end and J loses 4 bases; junction bases beyond the gene matches: 4. The CDR3 starts with the cysteine, ends with the phenylalanine, and has 15 residues. The retained sequence is limited to the CDR3, 45 bases, with the frame set at the first base. CDR1 and CDR2, looked up from the germline V gene (reference sequence), are LNHNV and YYDKDF. The High Capacity cDNA Reverse Transcription Kit was used to reverse transcribe all of the isolated RNA, meaning that expressed TCRB transcripts were what got sequenced. Deep immunoSEQ sequencing was performed on naive, central memory and regulatory T cell samples, with an average of approximately 4 million total reads per sample. After sorted cells were lysed in RLT buffer, RNA was extracted with DNase-treated RNeasy Micro or Mini kits, with the choice depending on cell number. To prevent cross-contamination, every cell subset was processed on its own, while patient and healthy donor samples were processed together. Using the immunoSEQ multiplex PCR, TCRB sequences were amplified from cDNA into 87-bp fragments spanning the CDR3 region. Amplicons were sequenced on the Illumina HiSeq platform. The authors' analysis ran thus. Synthetic template baselines were used to correct PCR bias computationally, reads within Hamming distance 2 were collapsed, and singletons that could not be merged were discarded. By aligning reads against IMGT, V, D and J genes, CDR3 length, and insertions or deletions at six rearrangement sites were assigned. Within each subset, clonotype counts were normalized to the number of sorted cells before true diversity and Gini coefficients were calculated with the tcR R package. Repertoire sharing was quantified using the overlap coefficient calculated on TCRB nucleotide sequences. As a proxy for the pre-selection repertoire, out-of-frame TCRB sequences from naive cells were analyzed. Sourced from immuneACCESS, this table was stored by TCRdb with only in-frame sequences that have V and J called. A share of the clones is absent; for the studies checked, an unresolved V gene accounts for under half, and the remainder has no known explanation. V and J calls and clone size are as listed in that table; D and trimming were resolved from the DNA. A total of about 660,000 clones appear in this sample, roughly 13% of them only once. Of the sample, roughly 0.04% falls within the top ten clones.

Each donor gave one peripheral blood draw, averaging about 120 mL, which was collected into heparinised tubes. Naive, central memory, regulatory and stem cell-like memory CD4+ T cells were sorted on a BD FACSAria II using a panel including CD45RO, CCR7, CD25, CD127, CD95 and CD27. Purity was above 95% for every sorted population. Right away, PBMCs were isolated by Lymphoprep density gradient centrifugation and were stained directly, with no culture step. To minimize batch effects, samples were stained and sorted in pairs, one healthy donor with one patient per experiment. The sample originates from a study of beta chain features in type 1 diabetes (dated by TCRdb to 2016 to 2018). With respect to the entire study: Patients and healthy donors did not differ in mean age, gender distribution, total cell number or subset yield. Whereas all 30 or so donors provided naive and central memory subsets, regulatory and stem cell-like memory subsets were isolated from just 8 patients and roughly 8 healthy donors. A total of over 90,000,000 sorted cells were examined across all samples, and a strong correlation was observed between cell number per subset and RNA yield. The study compared TCRB repertoires of sorted circulating CD4+ T cell subsets between recently diagnosed type 1 diabetes patients and matched healthy donors. Overall study outcomes, separate from this receptor: In all four CD4+ subsets, TCRB CDR3 length was moderately but significantly shorter in type 1 diabetes patients. Patients with type 1 diabetes made fewer insertions and deleted more nucleotides at VDJ recombination sites, implying thymic rearrangement abnormalities. Shorter templates might have been favored by PCR, but patient and control samples were amplified and corrected together, so both groups would have been affected equally by any skew. Because small numbers of individuals were included in the HLA sub-analyses, any influence of HLA type on TCRB rearrangement was left unresolved. The naive, central memory and regulatory TCRB repertoires appeared to resemble one another more closely among patients than among healthy donors. Sequencing cDNA rather than genomic DNA could over-represent highly expressing activated cells, although activation and CD3 levels did not differ between groups.

The TCR sequence derives from a young man with type 1 diabetes. Sample: naive CD4+ T cells from blood. According to the study, the label for this sample's cell subset or site signals: true naive CD4+ T cells. The chain links TRBV15 with TRBJ2-5; TRBD2 matches 8 bases in the middle. For the CDR3, the sequence is CATSRDREGLETQYF. The nucleotide sequence reads as follows: TGTGCCACCAGCAGAGATCGGGAGGGCCTAGAGACCCAGTACTTC.